The clone carrying this T cell receptor beta chain was observed once. These data are taken from a study of blood T cell repertoires in COVID-19. Study-wide context: Sites in the United States, Italy and Spain provided acute and convalescent COVID-19 samples. From T cells, B-cell-depleted T cells, or PBMCs came the material, which was cDNA or gDNA.

The CDR3 has 13 amino acids. From germline, CDR1 is SNHLY and CDR2 FYNNEI. The V end lost 3 bases, the J end lost 6 bases, and 8 bases lay between the germline ends. Source study methods: Amplifying reference gene primers gave estimates of nucleated cell counts. Profiling relied on immunoSEQ multiplex PCR, and the TCRdb table lists in-frame clones only, not all of them. V and J calls and clone size are those listed in that table; D and trimming were worked out from the DNA. This sample has about 170,000 clones, with around nine tenths found just once. The receptor's source is a man aged 50-60 years who had recovered from COVID-19. Sequencing was performed on peripheral blood. The chain uses TRBV2 and TRBJ1-4; no clear D gene. The CDR3 loop is CASSEWRDEKLFF. CDR3 nucleotide sequence: TGTGCCAGCAGTGAGTGGAGGGATGAAAAACTGTTTTTT.